These T cell receptor beta chains were read from a single sample in a study of blood T cell repertoires in COVID-19. Here immunoSEQ multiplex PCR was the method, and the copy in TCRdb shows in-frame clones only, minus some. The table includes around 100,000 clones, about 90% detected once. Sequencing input: peripheral blood. The receptors stem from a human donor in a cohort sampled during active COVID-19. Both conserved end residues are part of each CDR3. Each record gives: CDR3 length, J gene, V gene, D gene, clone size, CDR3 DNA, CDR3 protein. The D gene is left open where the match is weak. The listing skips clone size in some rows; elsewhere it reads once, few, many or a size class.

length: 16
J: TRBJ1-6
V: TRBV9
D: TRBD1
size: -
DNA: TGTGCCAGCAGCTCAGGGGGGACAGAAAATAATTCACCCCTCCACTTT
CDR3: CASSSGGTENNSPLHF

length: 14
J: TRBJ1-1
V: TRBV15
D: -
size: -
DNA: TGTGCCACCAGCGCCAAGTTACAGGGACCTGAAGCTTTCTTT
CDR3: CATSAKLQGPEAFF

length: 15
J: TRBJ1-1
V: TRBV5-1
D: -
size: -
DNA: TGCGCCAGCAGCTCGGGTGTAGGGAGTGCCACTGAAGCTTTCTTT
CDR3: CASSSGVGSATEAFF

length: 13
J: TRBJ1-1
V: TRBV3-1/TRBV3-2
D: -
size: -
DNA: TGTGCCAGCAGCCCCACAGGGAGAGCTGAAGCTTTCTTT
CDR3: CASSPTGRAEAFF

length: 18
J: TRBJ2-3
V: TRBV4-1
D: TRBD2
size: few
DNA: TGCGCCAGCAGCCGAGGGGGACTAGCGGGAGGGGGTGCAGATACGCAGTATTTT
CDR3: CASSRGGLAGGGADTQYF

length: 13
J: TRBJ2-7
V: TRBV27
D: TRBD1
size: -
DNA: TGTGCCAGCAGTGAAACAGGGGGATACGAGCAGTACTTC
CDR3: CASSETGGYEQYF

length: 18
J: TRBJ2-7
V: TRBV4-2
D: TRBD2
size: -
DNA: TGTGCCAGCAGCCAAGAATATGGAGGGACTAGCGGGGACTACGAGCAGTACTTC
CDR3: CASSQEYGGTSGDYEQYF

length: 12
J: TRBJ2-7
V: TRBV5-6
D: -
size: -
DNA: TGTGCCAGCAGCTATGACAGCTACGAGCAGTACTTC
CDR3: CASSYDSYEQYF

length: 14
J: TRBJ1-2
V: TRBV7-2
D: -
size: -
DNA: TGTGCCAGCAGCTTAGGAGTGGTGATGTATGGCTACACCTTC
CDR3: CASSLGVVMYGYTF

length: 15
J: TRBJ2-1
V: TRBV15
D: -
size: -
DNA: TGTGCCACCAGCAGATTCCTGGCCGACTCCAATGAGCAGTTCTTC
CDR3: CATSRFLADSNEQFF

length: 14
J: TRBJ2-7
V: TRBV7-9
D: -
size: -
DNA: TGTGCCAGCAGCCCGCGGTTGCAGACGTACGAGCAGTACTTC
CDR3: CASSPRLQTYEQYF

length: 16
J: TRBJ2-1
V: TRBV5-5
D: -
size: -
DNA: TGTGCCAGCAGCTGGAGCTCAACCGGGACATTCAATGAGCAGTTCTTC
CDR3: CASSWSSTGTFNEQFF

length: 16
J: TRBJ1-4
V: TRBV25-1
D: -
size: -
DNA: TGTGCCAGCAGTGAATATCGAGGTGGGACTAATGAAAAACTGTTTTTT
CDR3: CASSEYRGGTNEKLFF

length: 17
J: TRBJ1-1
V: TRBV28
D: TRBD1
size: -
DNA: TGTGCCAGCAGCACCCACCAGGGGGGAGTAGAAAACACTGAAGCTTTCTTT
CDR3: CASSTHQGGVENTEAFF

length: 16
J: TRBJ1-6
V: TRBV5-4
D: TRBD1
size: -
DNA: TGTGCCAGCAGCCCCGGGGGGACAGGTCTAAATTCACCCCTCCACTTT
CDR3: CASSPGGTGLNSPLHF

length: 14
J: TRBJ1-2
V: TRBV6-5
D: -
size: -
DNA: TGTGCCAGCAGTTACTCGAACGGCGGTGGTGGCTACACCTTC
CDR3: CASSYSNGGGGYTF

length: 19
J: TRBJ2-3
V: TRBV11-2
D: TRBD2
size: -
DNA: TGTGCCAGCAGCTTAGTTCCTAGCGGGGGCCAACAACGCACAGATACGCAGTATTTT
CDR3: CASSLVPSGGQQRTDTQYF

length: 17
J: TRBJ2-3
V: TRBV7-3
D: TRBD2
size: -
DNA: TGTGCCAGCAGCTTTGTAGCGGGGGGCCTAAGCACAGATACGCAGTATTTT
CDR3: CASSFVAGGLSTDTQYF

length: 15
J: TRBJ1-2
V: TRBV6-5
D: TRBD1
size: -
DNA: TGTGCCAGCAGTTACTCCCGGCAGGGGGCATATGGCTACACCTTC
CDR3: CASSYSRQGAYGYTF

length: 16
J: TRBJ2-2
V: TRBV5-1
D: TRBD1
size: -
DNA: TGCGCCAGCAGCACCCGACAGGGGGCAATCACCGGGGAGCTGTTTTTT
CDR3: CASSTRQGAITGELFF

length: 14
J: TRBJ2-3
V: TRBV19
D: -
size: -
DNA: TGTGCCAGTAGTATAGGGGGAGACACAGATACGCAGTATTTT
CDR3: CASSIGGDTDTQYF

length: 13
J: TRBJ2-5
V: TRBV3-1/TRBV3-2
D: -
size: -
DNA: TGTGCCAGCAGCTCCTTCGGGGGGCGAACCCAGTACTTC
CDR3: CASSSFGGRTQYF

length: 15
J: TRBJ2-6
V: TRBV5-1
D: TRBD1
size: once
DNA: TGCGCCAGCAGCTCGACAGGGACTGGGGCCAACGTCCTGACTTTC
CDR3: CASSSTGTGANVLTF

length: 14
J: TRBJ2-5
V: TRBV19
D: -
size: -
DNA: TGTGCCAGTACCCCTGGGGGGAACCAAGAGACCCAGTACTTC
CDR3: CASTPGGNQETQYF

length: 15
J: TRBJ1-1
V: TRBV18
D: TRBD1
size: -
DNA: TGTGCCAGCTCACTCACAGGGGCACCGAACACTGAAGCTTTCTTT
CDR3: CASSLTGAPNTEAFF

length: 13
J: TRBJ2-7
V: TRBV13
D: TRBD2
size: -
DNA: TGTGCCAGCAGCTCCGGGGGGGAAAACGAGCAGTACTTC
CDR3: CASSSGGENEQYF

length: 14
J: TRBJ1-3
V: TRBV5-4
D: -
size: few
DNA: TGTGCCAGCAGCGCGGCGACAGCTGGAAACACCATATGTTTT
CDR3: CASSAATAGNTICF

length: 14
J: TRBJ2-7
V: TRBV7-2
D: TRBD1
size: -
DNA: TGTGCCAGCAGCTTCTCAGACAGGGCCTACGAGCAGTACTTC
CDR3: CASSFSDRAYEQYF

length: 15
J: TRBJ2-7
V: TRBV9
D: TRBD1
size: -
DNA: TGTGCCAGCAGCGCACGTACAGGGGGCTTCTACGAGCAGTACTTC
CDR3: CASSARTGGFYEQYF

length: 12
J: TRBJ2-7
V: TRBV3-1/TRBV3-2
D: -
size: -
DNA: TGTGCCAGCAGCCTTCGGACAGACGAGCAGTACTTC
CDR3: CASSLRTDEQYF

length: 13
J: TRBJ2-1
V: TRBV7-6
D: -
size: -
DNA: TGTGCCAGCAGCGCGGGGAACTCCAATGAGCAGTTCTTC
CDR3: CASSAGNSNEQFF

length: 16
J: TRBJ2-7
V: TRBV7-3
D: TRBD2
size: -
DNA: TGTGCCAGCAGCTTAAGTGCGGGAGAGCCACCCTACGAGCAGTACTTC
CDR3: CASSLSAGEPPYEQYF

length: 15
J: TRBJ1-1
V: TRBV2
D: -
size: -
DNA: TGTGCCAGCAGTGAAGCTTTAACAACCAACACTGAAGCTTTCTTT
CDR3: CASSEALTTNTEAFF

length: 18
J: TRBJ2-1
V: TRBV6-2/TRBV6-3
D: TRBD2
size: -
DNA: TGTGCCAGCAGTCACACGCTAGCTGTGGGCGGGGGGATTAATGAGCAGTTCTTC
CDR3: CASSHTLAVGGGINEQFF

length: 17
J: TRBJ2-5
V: TRBV27
D: TRBD2
size: -
DNA: TGTGCCAGCAGCCCCAAAGTCCTAGCGGTAAACCAAGAGACCCAGTACTTC
CDR3: CASSPKVLAVNQETQYF

length: 15
J: TRBJ2-2
V: TRBV7-2
D: -
size: -
DNA: TGTGCCAGCAGCCTCGGCCAGGGGTACACCGGGGAGCTGTTTTTT
CDR3: CASSLGQGYTGELFF

length: 14
J: TRBJ2-3
V: TRBV20-1
D: TRBD2
size: -
DNA: TGCAGTGCTAGTCACGGGAGGGGCACAGATACGCAGTATTTT
CDR3: CSASHGRGTDTQYF

length: 15
J: TRBJ1-1
V: TRBV5-4
D: TRBD1
size: once
DNA: TGTGCCAGCAGCAACCGGGACAGGGGGCGCGATGAAGCTTTCTTT
CDR3: CASSNRDRGRDEAFF

length: 15
J: TRBJ2-5
V: TRBV4-2
D: TRBD2
size: -
DNA: TGTGCCAGCGGAAAAAGCGGGAGGTACCAAGAGACCCAGTACTTC
CDR3: CASGKSGRYQETQYF

length: 18
J: TRBJ2-2
V: TRBV4-1
D: TRBD2
size: -
DNA: TGCGCCAGCAGCCAAGGGAAGGGGCTAGCGGGAAAAGCCGGGGAGCTGTTTTTT
CDR3: CASSQGKGLAGKAGELFF

length: 15
J: TRBJ1-2
V: TRBV5-1
D: TRBD1
size: -
DNA: TGCGCCAGCAGCCTACTAGAGGGACAGGGAAGTGGCTACACCTTC
CDR3: CASSLLEGQGSGYTF

length: 17
J: TRBJ1-6
V: TRBV7-6
D: -
size: -
DNA: TGTGCCAGCAGCTTAACAGGGCGTGAAGGGTATAATTCACCCCTCCACTTT
CDR3: CASSLTGREGYNSPLHF

length: 16
J: TRBJ2-7
V: TRBV3-1/TRBV3-2
D: TRBD2
size: -
DNA: TGTGCCAGCAGCCCCACCTTGGGGAGGGACTCCTACGAGCAGTACTTC
CDR3: CASSPTLGRDSYEQYF